The 9 T cell receptor beta chains reported below all come from one sample, sequenced in a study of blood T cell repertoires in COVID-19. TCRdb's copy holds only in-frame clones and misses some; the assay was immunoSEQ multiplex PCR. The sample shows about 180,000 clones, about 81% of them seen only once. The sample was peripheral blood. All receptors derive from a woman in her 70s with acute or convalescent COVID-19.

V and J are TRBV2 and TRBJ2-3, with TRBD2 identical over 13 bases. Trimming took 7 bases from V and 6 from J; bases not matched to a gene: 7. CDR1 is SNHLY, CDR2 FYNNEI, per germline. The CDR3 sequence is 15 residues long. The CDR3 sequence is CASTTSGRAGDTQYF. The CDR3 region has the DNA TGTGCCAGCACTACTAGCGGGAGGGCCGGGGATACGCAGTATTTT.

J is TRBJ1-2 and V is TRBV28, with D maybe TRBD1 (6 bases). Germline CDR1 and CDR2: MDHEN and SYDVKM. CDR3 length equals 17 residues. V was trimmed by 5 bases and J by 7 bases, leaving 26 bases between them. CDR3 nucleotides: TGTGCCAGCAGTCCCGGGGGGGAGGGGGTGATTAGTTCTGGCTACACCTTC. Amino acids: CASSPGGEGVISSGYTF.

The chain is built from TRBV7-9 and TRBJ2-1, with 9 bases fitting TRBD2. Per the germline V gene, CDR1 is SEHNR and CDR2 is FQNEAQ (reference sequence). The junction had 9 bases not matched to a gene; V was cut back by 5 bases and J by 7 bases. The CDR3 consists of 15 residues. The CDR3 loop reads CASSPLAGVFNEQFF. CDR3 coding DNA: TGTGCCAGCAGCCCATTAGCGGGAGTGTTTAATGAGCAGTTCTTC.

J is TRBJ1-1 and V is TRBV5-4; 9 bases are shared with TRBD1. V was pared by 0 bases and J by 7 bases, with 7 bases of the junction left unmatched. Germline V lookup: CDR1 SGHNT, CDR2 YYREEE (reference sequence). The CDR3 extends over 15 amino acids. In DNA form, the CDR3 reads TGTGCCAGCAGCTTGGGGGGGACAGGGCCTAGTGAAGCTTTCTTT. This codes for CASSLGGTGPSEAFF.

This chain links TRBV6-2 or TRBV6-3 with TRBJ2-1, with TRBD2 matching over 10 bases. V lost 3 bases to trimming and J lost 11 bases; unmatched junction nucleotides: 4. Germline CDR1 is MNHEY and CDR2 is SVGEGT. The CDR3 runs 13 residues. The CDR3 region is CASSYLAGDQQFF. The CDR3 DNA sequence: TGTGCCAGCAGTTATCTAGCGGGAGATCAGCAGTTCTTC.

The CDR3 DNA reads as TGTGCCAGCAGCTCACAGGGTGGTCCCTACGAGCAGTACTTC. Translation: CASSSQGGPYEQYF. The chain links TRBV7-9 to TRBJ2-7, with a tentative D call TRBD1 (6 bases). Trimming left V 4 bases short and J 2 bases short, with 12 bases between. The CDR3 runs 14 residues. Germline assignment: CDR1 SEHNR and CDR2 FQNEAQ (reference sequence).

The chain recombines TRBV27 with TRBJ2-3; 10 nucleotides line up with TRBD2. The CDR3 has 19 residues. The germline V gene has CDR1 MNHEY and CDR2 SMNVEV (reference sequence). V was clipped by 3 bases and J by 2 bases; unmatched bases: 14. This CDR3 is CASSLYSGGAGPLTDTQYF. The CDR3, as DNA: TGTGCCAGCAGTTTGTACAGCGGGGGGGCCGGACCTCTCACAGATACGCAGTATTTT.

This sequence joins TRBV19 and TRBJ1-5; 8 positions agree with TRBD1. V trimming: 6 bases; J trimming: 10 bases; junction bases outside the gene matches: 23. This CDR3 contains 18 residues. The germline V gene has CDR1 LNHDA and CDR2 SQIVND (reference sequence). CDR3 residues: CASSGPGQTGAGWGPQHF. The CDR3 nucleotides are TGTGCCAGTAGCGGCCCTGGCCAGACAGGGGCTGGTTGGGGTCCCCAGCATTTT.

The genes are TRBV4-3 and TRBJ1-2; D possibly corresponds to TRBD1 (5 bases). V was shortened by 0 bases and J by 5 bases, with 22 bases between the two germline ends. The CDR3 runs to 18 residues. Germline V gene data show CDR1 as LGHNA and CDR2 as YSLEER. DNA of the CDR3: TGCGCCAGCAGCCAAGATTGGGGGGGAGTATTATTTTGGTATGGCTACACCTTC. Protein product: CASSQDWGGVLFWYGYTF.